One TCR beta chain is described in this entry. Its cognate antigen is unknown. The data derive from a study of cytomegalovirus exposure and HLA in healthy donors. Study-wide results and limits: Cytomegalovirus association was assigned to about 150 TCR beta chains. Per a later analysis, HLA-associated TCR beta chains showed more clonal expansion than other, equally common TCR beta chains.

Germline CDR1 SGHDT, CDR2 YYEEEE. There are 16 residues in the CDR3. V gave up 1 base and J gave up 0 bases, with 8 bases separating them. The PCR used 60 Vbeta and 13 Jbeta primers. Clones were read by immunoSEQ multiplex PCR, and TCRdb kept only the in-frame ones, dropping some. Of more than 140,000 clones in the sample, around 79% are singletons; the top ten hold roughly 0.7%. The specimen sequenced was PBMCs. The chain combines TRBV5-6 with TRBJ1-6; D is ambiguous. The sequence derives from a male donor in good health and CMV-seronegative. The chain's CDR3 is CASSLPPSSYNSPLHF. The CDR3 DNA is TGTGCCAGCAGCTTGCCCCCGAGCTCCTATAATTCACCCCTCCACTTT.